The next 20 T cell receptor beta chains were all read from a single sample in a study of identical twins (dated by TCRdb to 2015 to 2016). Libraries were built with 5' RACE. Instrument used: Illumina HiSeq 2000. TCRdb took the public reads, trimmed them with fastp at Q25, ran MiXCR for clone calling and kept in-frame beta chains. A single entry per CDR3 protein holds the most common genes and DNA from its merged rows. A total of fewer than 250,000 distinct CDR3 sequences appear in this sample, less than 9.5% of them only once. The ten most abundant clones make up roughly 5% of the sample. The sequencing input was memory (CD45RO+) T cells sorted from blood. The sample's cell subset or site, from its label and the paper: CD45RO+ enriched T cells. The receptors derive from a woman between 18 and 29 years old in good health.

The J gene is TRBJ2-6, the V gene TRBV15; D not certain. The CDR3 spans 16 residues. V shed 2 bases and J shed 3 bases, with 11 bases lying between them. The germline V gene has CDR1 LNHNV and CDR2 YYDKDF (reference sequence). Written as DNA, the CDR3 is TGTGCCACCAGCAGATTCGCCCAACTTGGGGCCAACGTCCTGACTTTC. Protein sequence: CATSRFAQLGANVLTF.

This clonotype was found a few times. The chain couples TRBV20-1 to TRBJ2-2; D uncertain. The length of the CDR3 is 13 residues. Trimming left V 0 bases short and J 7 bases short, with 9 bases between. Germline-derived CDR1 and CDR2 are DFQATT and SNEGSKA (reference sequence). CDR3 coding DNA: TGCAGTGCTAGAGATCGACAAAGCGGGGAGCTGTTTTTT. Protein product: CSARDRQSGELFF.

The V gene is TRBV15, the J gene TRBJ2-5; 9 bases map to TRBD2. V shed 5 bases, J shed 5 bases, and the junction held 6 bases outside the gene matches. CDR1 and CDR2 (germline): LNHNV, YYDKDF (reference sequence). The CDR3 sequence is 14 residues long. CDR3 amino acids: CATSGRGGSETQYF. CDR3 coding DNA: TGTGCCACCAGCGGGCGGGGGGGCTCCGAGACCCAGTACTTC.

There are many counts of this clonotype. The J gene is TRBJ2-3, the V gene TRBV12-3 or TRBV12-4; D might be TRBD1 or TRBD2, each matching 5 bases. V lost 5 bases to trimming and J lost 2 bases, with 11 bases between them. The CDR3 spans 14 residues. DNA for the CDR3: TGTGCCAGCAGTCAGGGCGGGTTCACAGATACGCAGTATTTT. The encoded protein is CASSQGGFTDTQYF.

This clonotype has ten or more counts. The gene calls are TRBV10-3 and TRBJ2-2; unclear D gene. The V gene lost 6 bases and the J gene lost 3 bases, with 8 bases spanning the gap. This CDR3 is 13 amino acids long. The V gene's germline CDR1 is ENHRY and CDR2 SYGVKD. The CDR3 sequence: CAIRTKDTGELFF. The CDR3 DNA reads TGTGCCATCAGAACAAAAGACACCGGGGAGCTGTTTTTT.

The chain links TRBV20-1 to TRBJ2-7, with TRBD2 matching over 7 bases. The CDR3 contains 15 residues. J was trimmed by 5 bases and V by 1 base; bases with no gene match: 11. The V gene's germline CDR1 is DFQATT and CDR2 SNEGSKA (reference sequence). The CDR3 is CSARVVAGVGDEQYF. The CDR3 coding sequence is TGCAGTGCTAGAGTGGTGGCGGGAGTCGGGGACGAGCAGTACTTC.

The V gene is TRBV5-6, the J gene TRBJ2-7; 8 bases match TRBD2. V was pared by 1 base and J by 1 base, with 7 bases of the junction left unmatched. Germline-derived CDR1 and CDR2 are SGHDT and YYEEEE. The CDR3 extends over 16 amino acids. CDR3 DNA sequence: TGTGCCAGCAGCTTGATGTCCCGGGGGGGGTCCTACGAGCAGTACTTC. It yields the protein CASSLMSRGGSYEQYF.

The rearrangement uses TRBV25-1 and TRBJ1-2, with 7 bases aligning to TRBD1. This CDR3 region has 13 residues. Germline V gives CDR1 MGHDK, CDR2 SYGVNS. The V gene end was trimmed by 7 bases and the J gene end by 8 bases; junction bases not matched to a gene: 10. CDR3 nucleotide sequence: TGTGCCAGCACACCAGGGGGGTTCTGGGGCTACACCTTC. Translating gives CASTPGGFWGYTF.

Ten or more counts support this clonotype. The gene calls are TRBV12-3 or TRBV12-4 and TRBJ2-2; 7 bases are a match to TRBD1. V lost 8 bases, J lost 6 bases, and 9 bases stayed unmatched. The CDR3 has 14 residues. The CDR3 nucleotides are TGTGCCAGCGGTAACAGGGGCTCATCCGGGGAGCTGTTTTTT. It encodes CASGNRGSSGELFF.

This clonotype has only a few counts. The rearrangement links TRBV29-1 to TRBJ2-1; 11 bases align to TRBD2. The CDR3 extends over 15 amino acids. The junction had 10 bases not matched to a gene; V was cut back by 5 bases and J by 7 bases. CDR1 SQVTM and CDR2 ANQGSEA come from the germline V gene. The DNA for the CDR3 is TGCAGCGTTCAAAAGGTAGCGGGAGGGCCGAATGAGCAGTTCTTC. Translating it yields CSVQKVAGGPNEQFF.

This clonotype was seen a handful of times. The genes are TRBV20-1 and TRBJ2-1; TRBD2 agrees at 7 bases. This CDR3 region has 14 residues. CDR1 is DFQATT and CDR2 is SNEGSKA in the germline V gene (reference sequence). The J segment lost 8 bases and the V segment lost 3 bases, leaving 10 bases of the junction unmatched. The CDR3 DNA is TGCAGTGCTAGTCGCGCGGGGGTACGAGATGAGCAGTTCTTC. Translated, it gives CSASRAGVRDEQFF.

This clonotype was observed a few times. The J gene is TRBJ1-2, the V gene TRBV25-1; D remains unclear. CDR1 is MGHDK, CDR2 SYGVNS, per germline. Trimming took 1 base from V and 8 from J, leaving 11 bases between them. This CDR3 comprises 13 residues. The CDR3 DNA sequence: TGTGCCAGCAGTGAATCAGAGGTCCGGGGCTACACCTTC. Residues: CASSESEVRGYTF.

This clonotype occurred a few times. The CDR3 loop reads CACRTSGIHTQYF. CDR3 DNA sequence: TGTGCCTGTCGGACTAGCGGGATTCATACGCAGTATTTT. This sequence joins TRBV30 and TRBJ2-3, with 12 nucleotides matching TRBD2. This CDR3 is 13 amino acids long. CDR1 GTSNPN and CDR2 SVGIG come from the germline V gene (reference sequence). Trimming removed 6 bases from V and 7 bases from J; junction bases left unmatched: 5.

This clonotype was counted between two and nine times. The chain combines TRBV2 with TRBJ2-7; D is unresolved. Trimming shortened V by 6 bases and J by 2 bases, and 14 bases separated the two germline ends. The CDR3 spans 14 residues. Germline V gene sequence: CDR1 SNHLY, CDR2 FYNNEI. This chain's CDR3 is CASRGSLGTYEQYF. Here the CDR3 DNA reads TGTGCCAGCAGGGGCTCGTTAGGCACCTACGAGCAGTACTTC.

This clonotype was counted ten times or more. This sequence joins TRBV5-1 and TRBJ2-3; possible D gene TRBD1, 5 bases. The CDR3 covers 15 residues. From germline, CDR1 is SGHRS and CDR2 YFSETQ. V was shortened by 0 bases and J by 8 bases, with 16 bases between the two germline ends. CDR3 amino acids: CASSLERGMAGTQYF. CDR3 DNA: TGCGCCAGCAGCTTGGAAAGGGGCATGGCCGGTACGCAGTATTTT.

The V and J genes are TRBV20-1 and TRBJ2-7; TRBD2 matches at 7 bases. The V and J ends lost 8 bases and 4 bases, in that order; junction bases with no gene match: 8. This CDR3 region has 12 residues. Germline-derived CDR1 and CDR2 are DFQATT and SNEGSKA (reference sequence). Written as DNA, the CDR3 is TGCAGTCCAAGCGGGGATCGGTACGAGCAGTACTTC. Amino acids: CSPSGDRYEQYF.

This clonotype has a handful of counts. This sequence joins TRBV18 and TRBJ2-1; 8 positions match TRBD2. Looked up from germline, CDR1 is KGHSH and CDR2 is LQKENI. This CDR3 contains 15 residues. V lost 3 bases to trimming and J lost 4 bases; unmatched junction nucleotides: 5. Here the CDR3 reads CASSPLGGVYNEQFF. In DNA form, the CDR3 reads TGTGCCAGCTCACCTCTCGGGGGGGTGTACAATGAGCAGTTCTTC.

The V gene is TRBV7-2, the J gene TRBJ2-3; possibly TRBD2 for D (6 bases). V lost 5 bases, J lost 1 base, and 10 bases lay in between. This CDR3 region has 14 residues. CDR1 is SGHTA and CDR2 is FQGNSA in the germline V gene. CDR3 in amino acids: CASSAGLRTDTQYF. As DNA, the CDR3 is TGTGCCAGCAGCGCGGGACTGCGCACAGATACGCAGTATTTT.

This clonotype was observed a handful of times. The chain carries TRBV20-1 and TRBJ2-1; D might be TRBD2 (5 bases). The length of the CDR3 is 14 residues. Germline V lookup: CDR1 DFQATT, CDR2 SNEGSKA (reference sequence). With 2 bases removed from V and 3 bases from J, the gap between germline ends came to 11 bases. In DNA form, the CDR3 reads TGCAGTGCTAGATCACGAGCGGACTACAATGAGCAGTTCTTC. Translation gives CSARSRADYNEQFF.

The CDR3 DNA follows: TGCAGTGCTAAAAAGCCGGGACAGATCACAGATACGCAGTATTTT. It is translated as CSAKKPGQITDTQYF. The V and J genes are TRBV20-1 and TRBJ2-3; 7 bases are a match to TRBD1. The J segment lost 2 bases and the V segment lost 4 bases, leaving 9 bases of the junction unmatched. The CDR3 totals 15 residues. Germline V gene sequence: CDR1 DFQATT, CDR2 SNEGSKA (reference sequence).